The clone carrying this TCR beta chain was observed a single time. The sample originates from a study of Ad26.COV2.S vaccination and SARS-CoV-2 variants. The CDR3 is 17 amino acids. V shed 0 bases, J shed 3 bases, and the junction held 7 bases outside the gene matches. Germline V CDR1 and CDR2: MNHEY, SMNVEV (reference sequence). Treatment of the sample: approximately 18 received Ad26.COV2.S at low or high dose, single or two shots; 5 received placebo; per-sample allocation not given. Sample collection was performed on day 63 after the first vaccine or placebo injection. Ad26 vector vaccine expressed Wuhan-strain SARS-CoV-2 spike. The repertoire was sequenced with immunoSEQ multiplex PCR; TCRdb's copy has only in-frame clones and lacks some. The table shows 440,000 or so clones, with around 91% occurring only once.

The sequence was collected from a person aged 18 to 59 who received the Ad26.COV2.S COVID-19 vaccine or a placebo. This specimen consisted of peripheral blood, obtained in a trial of Ad26.COV2.S vaccine versus placebo. The J gene is TRBJ2-2, the V gene TRBV27, with TRBD1 matching 7 bases. CDR3 sequence (DNA): TGTGCCAGCAGTTTATCGGGGGACAGACCCTACACCGGGGAGCTGTTTTTT. Encoded protein: CASSLSGDRPYTGELFF.